A single TCR beta chain is shown here with its context. Antigen specificity is unknown. The PCR was carried out with 60 Vbeta primers and 13 Jbeta primers. TCRdb keeps only in-frame clones here, not all; method: immunoSEQ multiplex PCR. The repertoire has under 80,000 clones, 75% of them found once; the top ten carry roughly 7.2%. These data originate in a study of cytomegalovirus exposure and HLA in healthy donors. Regarding the study as a whole: Among CMV-associated TCR beta chains, most appeared HLA-restricted in a later analysis. The availability of immune exposure information extended only to CMV serostatus.

The receptor was derived from a woman in her thirties or forties in good health and CMV-seronegative. The sequenced sample was PBMCs.

CDR3 region: CASSFSGQGYEQYF. As DNA, the CDR3 is TGTGCCAGCAGCTTTTCGGGACAGGGGTACGAGCAGTACTTC. The chain joins TRBV11-2 to TRBJ2-7; 10 bases line up with TRBD1. The CDR3 has 14 residues. The germline V gene has CDR1 SGHAT and CDR2 FQNNGV. With 3 bases clipped from V and 4 bases from J, the junction kept 3 bases outside the gene matches.